Below are 13 T cell receptor beta chains sequenced from a single sample in a study of T cell responses to AZD1222 COVID-19 vaccine. Assay: immunoSEQ multiplex PCR; the TCRdb copy retains only in-frame clones and omits some. In the table there are 150,000 to 200,000 clones, around 92% of which are singletons. The sample was peripheral blood, taken on day 0 of AZD1222 vaccination. The source of these receptors is an adult in good health.

The rearrangement uses TRBV5-1 and TRBJ2-2; D gene ambiguous. This CDR3 comprises 14 residues. V was cut by 0 bases and J by 6 bases, with 9 bases left in between. CDR1 SGHRS and CDR2 YFSETQ come from the germline V gene. The CDR3 region has the DNA TGCGCCAGCAGCTTGGGGTCTGGGGCCGGGGAGCTGTTTTTT. Protein product: CASSLGSGAGELFF.

The rearrangement uses TRBV4-1 and TRBJ1-5, with 8 bases aligning to TRBD1. Germline V gives CDR1 MGHRA, CDR2 YSYEKL. The CDR3 runs to 16 residues. The junction had 7 bases not matched to a gene; V was cut back by 0 bases and J by 6 bases. The CDR3 sequence: CASSQDMGQEGQPQHF. DNA of the CDR3: TGCGCCAGCAGCCAAGATATGGGACAGGAGGGTCAGCCCCAGCATTTT.

This chain connects TRBV6-5 to TRBJ2-2; 9 nucleotides align to TRBD2. There are 15 residues in the CDR3. Germline trimming cut 11 bases from V and 0 bases from J; bases unmatched to any gene: 7. Germline assignment: CDR1 MNHEY and CDR2 SVGAGI. The CDR3 sequence: CASQVAGANTGELFF. The CDR3 DNA follows: TGTGCCTCCCAGGTAGCGGGAGCGAACACCGGGGAGCTGTTTTTT.

The V call is TRBV3-1 (or the pseudogene TRBV3-2), the J call TRBJ2-1; 7 positions match TRBD2. This CDR3 contains 16 residues. The V segment lost 4 bases and the J segment 7 bases; nucleotides outside the gene matches: 13. From germline, CDR1 is LGHDT and CDR2 YNNKEL (reference sequence). This CDR3 reads CASSRDGSGVANEQFF. CDR3 nucleotides: TGTGCCAGCAGCCGGGACGGAAGCGGGGTTGCAAATGAGCAGTTCTTC.

The rearrangement uses TRBV18 and TRBJ1-4; 11 nucleotides match TRBD1. The CDR3 totals 16 residues. The germline gives CDR1 KGHSH, CDR2 LQKENI. The V gene end was trimmed by 6 bases and the J gene end by 4 bases; junction bases not matched to a gene: 7. The CDR3 loop reads CASSRGQGAGNEKLFF. CDR3 bases: TGTGCCAGCTCCCGAGGACAGGGGGCGGGTAATGAAAAACTGTTTTTT.

The V gene is TRBV5-1, the J gene TRBJ1-3; 11 bases map to TRBD1. Germline-derived CDR1 and CDR2 are SGHRS and YFSETQ. V dropped 4 bases and J dropped 4; count of bases not matched to a gene: 13. The CDR3 length is 18 residues. CDR3 nucleotides: TGCGCCAGCAGCGTGGACAGGGGGCGGTCTAAAGTAGGAAACACCATATATTTT. This encodes CASSVDRGRSKVGNTIYF.

The chain carries TRBV7-9 and TRBJ1-5; 7 positions agree with TRBD1. Per germline, CDR1 SEHNR and CDR2 FQNEAQ (reference sequence). J was trimmed by 0 bases and V by 11 bases; bases with no gene match: 7. This CDR3 comprises 14 residues. For the CDR3, the DNA is TGTGCCTTAGGGACAGATGATAGCAATCAGCCCCAGCATTTT. This codes for CALGTDDSNQPQHF.

The J gene is TRBJ1-1, the V gene TRBV4-3, with D possibly matching TRBD1 (6 bases). From germline, CDR1 is LGHNA and CDR2 YSLEER. The CDR3 has 15 amino acids. The V end was cut by 5 bases, the J end by 2 bases, with 15 bases between. The CDR3 region is CASSSQQGFNTEAFF. The CDR3 bases are TGCGCCAGCAGCTCCCAACAGGGATTCAACACTGAAGCTTTCTTT.

This chain connects TRBV19 to TRBJ1-2; TRBD1 is a possible D gene (5 bases). The CDR3 runs to 12 residues. Per the germline V gene, CDR1 is LNHDA and CDR2 is SQIVND (reference sequence). The V end was cut by 3 bases, the J end by 7 bases, with 9 bases between. CDR3 amino acids: CASSIDRSGYTF. The CDR3, as DNA: TGTGCCAGTAGTATTGACAGATCTGGCTACACCTTC.

This clone showed up just a few times. The rearrangement links TRBV30 to TRBJ1-4; 9 positions match TRBD1. The CDR3 contains 19 residues. V shed 1 base and J 2 bases; nucleotides not matched to a gene: 14. Germline CDR1 GTSNPN, CDR2 SVGIG (reference sequence). CDR3 nucleotide sequence: TGTGCCTGGAGTGCTATAATCGGGACAGGGTGGGCGACTAATGAAAAACTGTTTTTT. It is translated as CAWSAIIGTGWATNEKLFF.

This chain joins TRBV9 and TRBJ1-1, with a tentative D call TRBD1 (5 bases). CDR1 and CDR2 (germline): SGDLS, YYNGEE. The CDR3 has 14 amino acids. Trimming removed 4 bases from V and 2 bases from J, with 12 bases in between. Here the CDR3 reads CASSPGGENTEAFF. The CDR3 nucleotides are TGTGCCAGCAGCCCCGGGGGGGAAAACACTGAAGCTTTCTTT.

This rearrangement joins TRBV29-1 to TRBJ2-6; either TRBD1 or TRBD2 may supply D (5 bases each). The V end lost 6 bases, the J end lost 0 bases, and 12 bases lay between the germline ends. The germline gives CDR1 SQVTM, CDR2 ANQGSEA. The CDR3 is 15 residues long. The CDR3 nucleotides are TGCAGCGTGGGGGACGGTAGCTCTGGGGCCAACGTCCTGACTTTC. This encodes CSVGDGSSGANVLTF.

The chain employs TRBV27 and TRBJ1-1; D gene ambiguous. Per the germline V gene, CDR1 is MNHEY and CDR2 is SMNVEV (reference sequence). V was cut by 7 bases and J by 4 bases, with 13 bases left in between. This CDR3 has 13 residues. This CDR3 reads CASTPRWSTEAFF. In nucleotides, the CDR3 is TGTGCCAGCACCCCAAGGTGGAGCACTGAAGCTTTCTTT.